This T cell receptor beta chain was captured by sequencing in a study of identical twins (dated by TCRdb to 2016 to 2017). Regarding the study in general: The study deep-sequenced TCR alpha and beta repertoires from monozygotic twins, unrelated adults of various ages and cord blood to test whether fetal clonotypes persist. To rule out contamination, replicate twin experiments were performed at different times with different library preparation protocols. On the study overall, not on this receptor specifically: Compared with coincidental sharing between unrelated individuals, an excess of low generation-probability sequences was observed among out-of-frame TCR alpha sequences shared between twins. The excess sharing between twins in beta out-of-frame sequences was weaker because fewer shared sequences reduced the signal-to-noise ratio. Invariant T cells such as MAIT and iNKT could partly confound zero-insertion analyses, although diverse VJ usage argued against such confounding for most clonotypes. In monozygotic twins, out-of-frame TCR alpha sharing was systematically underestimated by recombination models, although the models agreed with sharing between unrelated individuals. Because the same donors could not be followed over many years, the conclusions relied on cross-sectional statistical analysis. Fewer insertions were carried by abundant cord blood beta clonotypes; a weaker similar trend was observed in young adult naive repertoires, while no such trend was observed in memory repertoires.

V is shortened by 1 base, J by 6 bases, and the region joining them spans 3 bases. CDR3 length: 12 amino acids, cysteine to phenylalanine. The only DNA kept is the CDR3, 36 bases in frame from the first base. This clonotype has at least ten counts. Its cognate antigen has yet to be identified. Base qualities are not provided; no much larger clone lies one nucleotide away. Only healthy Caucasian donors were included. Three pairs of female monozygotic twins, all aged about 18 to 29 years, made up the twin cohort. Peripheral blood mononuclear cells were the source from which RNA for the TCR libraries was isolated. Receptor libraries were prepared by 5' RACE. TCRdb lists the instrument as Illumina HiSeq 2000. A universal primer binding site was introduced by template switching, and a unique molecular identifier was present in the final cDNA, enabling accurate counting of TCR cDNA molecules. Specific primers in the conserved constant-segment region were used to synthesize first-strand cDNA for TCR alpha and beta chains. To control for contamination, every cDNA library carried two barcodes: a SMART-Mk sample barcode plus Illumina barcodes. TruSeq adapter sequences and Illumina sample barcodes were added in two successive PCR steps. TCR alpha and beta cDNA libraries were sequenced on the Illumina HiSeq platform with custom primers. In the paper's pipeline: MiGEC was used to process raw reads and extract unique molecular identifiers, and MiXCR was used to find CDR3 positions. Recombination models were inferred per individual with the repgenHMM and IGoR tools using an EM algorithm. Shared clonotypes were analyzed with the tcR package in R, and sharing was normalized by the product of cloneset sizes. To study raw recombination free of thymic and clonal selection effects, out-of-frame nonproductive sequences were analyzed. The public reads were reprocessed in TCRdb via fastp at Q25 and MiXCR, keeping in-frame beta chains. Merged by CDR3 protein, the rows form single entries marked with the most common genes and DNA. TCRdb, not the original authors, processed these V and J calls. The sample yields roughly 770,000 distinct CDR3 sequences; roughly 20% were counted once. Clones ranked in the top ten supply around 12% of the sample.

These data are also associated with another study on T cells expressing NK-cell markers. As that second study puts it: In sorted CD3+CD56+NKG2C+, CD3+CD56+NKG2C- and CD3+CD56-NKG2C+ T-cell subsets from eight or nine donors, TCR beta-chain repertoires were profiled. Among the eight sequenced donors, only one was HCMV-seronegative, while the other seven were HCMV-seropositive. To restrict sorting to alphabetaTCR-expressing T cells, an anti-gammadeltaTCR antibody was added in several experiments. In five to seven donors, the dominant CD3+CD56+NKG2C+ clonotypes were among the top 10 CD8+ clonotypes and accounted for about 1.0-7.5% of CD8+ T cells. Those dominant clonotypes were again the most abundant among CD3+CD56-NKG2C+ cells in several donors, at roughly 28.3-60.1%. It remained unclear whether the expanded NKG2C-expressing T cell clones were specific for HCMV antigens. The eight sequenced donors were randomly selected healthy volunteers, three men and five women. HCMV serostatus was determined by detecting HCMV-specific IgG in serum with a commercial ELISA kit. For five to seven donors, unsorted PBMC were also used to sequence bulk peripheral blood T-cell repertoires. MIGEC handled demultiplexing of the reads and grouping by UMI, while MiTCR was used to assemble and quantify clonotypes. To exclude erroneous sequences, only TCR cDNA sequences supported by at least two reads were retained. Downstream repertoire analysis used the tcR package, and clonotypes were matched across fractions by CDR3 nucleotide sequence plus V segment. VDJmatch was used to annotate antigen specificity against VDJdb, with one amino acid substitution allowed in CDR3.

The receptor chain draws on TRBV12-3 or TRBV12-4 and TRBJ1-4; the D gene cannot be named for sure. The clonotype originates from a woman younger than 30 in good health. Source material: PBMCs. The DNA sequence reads TGTGCCAGCAGTTTAGGGGATGAAAAACTGTTTTTT. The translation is CASSLGDEKLFF.